The rows below give T cell receptor beta chains drawn from one sample of a study of cytomegalovirus exposure and HLA in healthy donors. Libraries were prepared by immunoSEQ multiplex PCR; TCRdb keeps only in-frame clonotypes and omits some of them. The sample records some 140,000 clones, roughly 85% being singletons. Sequenced input: PBMCs. All receptors derive from a man between 35 and 55 years old in good health and CMV-seronegative. Both conserved end residues are part of each CDR3. Fields, in order: clone size, V gene, J gene, D gene, CDR3 protein, CDR3 DNA. D genes are given only for firm matches. Size is omitted from some rows. Given values are once, few, many or a class for expanded clones.

few	TRBV4-3	TRBJ1-3	NA	CASSQDYGEHTIYF	TGCGCCAGCAGCCAAGATTACGGTGAACACACCATATATTTT
NA	TRBV9	TRBJ2-3	TRBD2	CASSVGRGLAGIVTSTDTQYF	TGTGCCAGCAGCGTAGGTCGGGGACTAGCGGGGATTGTAACTAGCACAGATACGCAGTATTTT
NA	TRBV27	TRBJ2-3	TRBD1	CASSLSRGPGRQDTQYF	TGTGCCAGCAGTTTATCGAGGGGGCCGGGACGGCAAGATACGCAGTATTTT
few	TRBV7-3	TRBJ2-1	TRBD2	CASSRSSSGGRNEQFF	TGTGCCAGCAGCCGAAGCAGTAGCGGGGGGAGGAATGAGCAGTTCTTC
NA	TRBV4-1	TRBJ2-1	NA	CASSPGAGYNEQFF	TGCGCCAGCAGCCCTGGGGCTGGCTACAATGAGCAGTTCTTC
NA	TRBV6-1	TRBJ2-1	NA	CASSEEPGSYNEQFF	TGTGCCAGCAGTGAAGAGCCAGGGTCCTACAATGAGCAGTTCTTC
NA	TRBV19	TRBJ2-1	TRBD2	CASSGGLAGPSPSSYNEQFF	TGTGCCAGTAGTGGAGGACTAGCGGGACCCAGCCCGAGCTCCTACAATGAGCAGTTCTTC
NA	TRBV2	TRBJ2-7	TRBD2	CASTPGLATYEQYF	TGTGCCAGCACCCCGGGACTAGCAACCTACGAGCAGTACTTC
NA	TRBV6-5	TRBJ2-5	NA	CASNSGEETQYF	TGTGCCAGCAACAGCGGTGAAGAGACCCAGTACTTC
NA	TRBV7-9	TRBJ1-1	TRBD1	CASTPPTGGTDGTFF	TGTGCCAGCACCCCACCGACAGGGGGTACAGACGGTACTTTCTTT
NA	TRBV28	TRBJ2-5	NA	CASSDRGAGSQETQYF	TGTGCCAGCAGTGATCGGGGGGCTGGGTCCCAAGAGACCCAGTACTTC
NA	TRBV5-1	TRBJ2-3	TRBD2	CASSFQGREGDTQYF	TGCGCCAGCAGCTTCCAGGGACGGGAGGGAGATACGCAGTATTTT
NA	TRBV4-1	TRBJ2-7	TRBD2	CASRMTSGSSYEQYF	TGCGCCAGCAGGATGACTAGCGGGAGCTCCTACGAGCAGTACTTC
NA	TRBV9	TRBJ1-2	NA	CASSDEQGPEGYTF	TGTGCCAGCAGCGATGAACAGGGTCCCGAGGGCTACACCTTC
NA	TRBV19	TRBJ2-7	TRBD1	CASSNPGQKGYEQYF	TGTGCCAGTAGCAATCCGGGACAGAAAGGCTACGAGCAGTACTTC
few	TRBV7-3	TRBJ2-1	TRBD2	CASSVGGPGNEQFF	TGTGCCAGCTCCGTGGGAGGGCCGGGCAATGAGCAGTTCTTC
NA	TRBV6-5	TRBJ1-5	NA	CASSYEADNQPQHF	TGTGCCAGCAGTTACGAGGCGGATAATCAGCCCCAGCATTTT
NA	TRBV6-5	TRBJ2-5	TRBD1	CASTGDGETQYF	TGTGCCAGTACAGGGGACGGAGAGACCCAGTACTTC
NA	TRBV11-3	TRBJ2-1	TRBD2	CASSPTSGRGNEQFF	TGTGCCAGCAGCCCAACTAGCGGGAGAGGAAATGAGCAGTTCTTC
NA	TRBV7-2	TRBJ1-4	NA	CASSLEQGTNEKLFF	TGTGCCAGCAGCTTAGAGCAGGGTACTAATGAAAAACTGTTTTTT
NA	TRBV2	TRBJ2-5	TRBD1	CASSEGQGALLAQETQYF	TGTGCCAGCAGTGAAGGGCAGGGGGCCCTTTTGGCCCAAGAGACCCAGTACTTC
NA	TRBV6-1	TRBJ2-3	NA	CASSERGGSVGDTQYF	TGTGCCAGCAGTGAAAGGGGAGGCTCGGTGGGAGATACGCAGTATTTT
NA	TRBV19	TRBJ2-5	TRBD1	CASSPRRQGVETQYF	TGTGCCAGTAGTCCCCGGCGACAGGGGGTAGAGACCCAGTACTTC
once	TRBV7-9	TRBJ1-2	TRBD1	CASSSPGGKDGYTF	TGTGCCAGCAGTTCACCAGGGGGCAAGGATGGCTACACCTTC
NA	TRBV9	TRBJ1-1	NA	CASSAYRRGNTEAFF	TGTGCCAGCAGCGCCTACAGGAGAGGAAACACTGAAGCTTTCTTT
NA	TRBV6-5	TRBJ2-7	TRBD2	CATSAGVGEQYF	TGTGCCACCTCCGCGGGGGTAGGGGAGCAGTACTTC
NA	TRBV11-2	TRBJ1-3	NA	CASSLDFRVGNTIYF	TGTGCCAGCAGCTTAGATTTCCGGGTTGGAAACACCATATATTTT
NA	TRBV19	TRBJ1-5	TRBD1	CASSATGGSNQPQHF	TGTGCCAGTAGTGCTACAGGGGGCAGCAATCAGCCCCAGCATTTT
NA	TRBV12-1	TRBJ1-4	NA	CASSPSQTGQEKLFF	TGTGCCAGCAGCCCGTCGCAGACAGGTCAAGAAAAACTGTTTTTT
NA	TRBV6-5	TRBJ1-5	NA	CASSYYGRGGDQPQHF	TGTGCCAGCAGTTACTACGGTCGGGGGGGGGATCAGCCCCAGCATTTT
NA	TRBV11-3	TRBJ2-3	TRBD2	CASSPMVGGAVHGTQYF	TGTGCCAGCAGCCCGATGGTCGGGGGGGCGGTCCACGGTACGCAGTATTTT
NA	TRBV5-8	TRBJ2-2	TRBD2	CASRGGIPGELFF	TGTGCCAGCAGGGGAGGGATCCCCGGGGAGCTGTTTTTT
NA	TRBV2	TRBJ2-7	TRBD2	CASSGLAGGPYEQYF	TGCGCCAGCAGTGGACTAGCGGGAGGGCCCTACGAGCAGTACTTC
NA	TRBV28	TRBJ2-7	TRBD1	CASSLLQGVGYEQYF	TGTGCCAGCAGTTTGCTACAGGGGGTCGGCTACGAGCAGTACTTC
NA	TRBV6-6	TRBJ2-7	NA	CASSNSYEQYF	TGTGCCAGCAGCAACAGCTACGAGCAGTACTTC
NA	TRBV29-1	TRBJ1-5	NA	CSVAQAQGQPQHF	TGCAGCGTTGCGCAAGCTCAGGGTCAGCCCCAGCATTTT
NA	TRBV5-6	TRBJ1-2	TRBD1	CASSSGTGGYGYTF	TGTGCCAGCAGCTCGGGGACAGGCGGATATGGCTACACCTTC
few	TRBV25-1	TRBJ1-4	NA	CASSDRSNEKLFF	TGTGCCAGCAGTGACAGGTCTAATGAAAAACTGTTTTTT
NA	TRBV28	TRBJ2-7	NA	CASSSLTFIAPSYEQYF	TGTGCCAGCAGTTCCCTAACCTTCATAGCTCCCTCCTACGAGCAGTACTTC
NA	TRBV28	TRBJ2-7	TRBD2	CASRAGGGINVYEQYF	TGTGCCAGCAGGGCGGGGGGAGGGATTAATGTCTACGAGCAGTACTTC
NA	TRBV29-1	TRBJ2-1	TRBD2	CSAGLAGGRWDEQFF	TGCAGCGCCGGACTAGCGGGAGGGCGATGGGATGAGCAGTTCTTC
NA	TRBV5-1	TRBJ1-2	TRBD1	CASSLRGQGVYGYTF	TGCGCCAGCAGCTTACGGGGACAGGGGGTCTATGGCTACACCTTC
once	TRBV7-6	TRBJ2-7	NA	CASSPRNRDYEQYF	TGTGCCAGCAGCCCCCGGAACAGGGACTACGAGCAGTACTTC
NA	TRBV7-8	TRBJ1-3	NA	CASSLMIGYRHSGNTIYF	TGTGCCAGCAGCTTAATGATCGGGTATCGCCATTCTGGAAACACCATATATTTT
once	TRBV4-3	TRBJ2-7	NA	CASSQTTRGYEQYF	TGCGCCAGCAGCCAAACTACCCGAGGGTACGAGCAGTACTTC
NA	TRBV27	TRBJ2-7	NA	CASSPTGPAGEQYF	TGTGCCAGCAGTCCAACGGGCCCGGCGGGCGAGCAGTACTTC
few	TRBV30	TRBJ2-2	TRBD2	CALRQREFTGELFF	TGTGCTCTAAGACAGCGGGAGTTCACCGGGGAGCTGTTTTTT
NA	TRBV4-3	TRBJ2-2	NA	CASSQVIGAGELFF	TGCGCCAGCAGCCAAGTCATAGGGGCCGGGGAGCTGTTTTTT
NA	TRBV6-6	TRBJ2-1	TRBD1	CASSSGTGRYNEQFF	TGTGCCAGCAGTTCCGGGACAGGGCGATACAATGAGCAGTTCTTC
few	TRBV11-2	TRBJ2-1	NA	CASSLAAGVRNEQFF	TGTGCCAGCAGCTTAGCCGCAGGGGTTAGGAATGAGCAGTTCTTC